The next 15 T cell receptor beta chains were all read from a single sample in a study of blood T cell repertoires in COVID-19. The assay was immunoSEQ multiplex PCR, and TCRdb's table has in-frame clones only and misses some. The sample holds about 73,000 clones, about four fifths seen once. Sequenced material: peripheral blood. The receptors here all came from a human donor in a cohort sampled during active COVID-19.

The chain has TRBV2 and TRBJ2-1; TRBD1 aligns across 9 bases. CDR1 and CDR2 (germline): SNHLY, FYNNEI. This CDR3 is 17 amino acids long. J gave up 8 bases and V 2 bases, and 13 bases lay outside the gene matches. The CDR3 sequence is CASSERGGDRVFDEQFF. The DNA of the CDR3 is TGTGCCAGCAGTGAACGTGGGGGGGACAGGGTTTTCGATGAGCAGTTCTTC.

Only a few counts were recorded for this clone. The gene calls are TRBV2 and TRBJ2-5; 8 nucleotides match TRBD1. Trimming cost V 6 bases and J 1 base; bases outside gene matches: 4. Germline V gives CDR1 SNHLY, CDR2 FYNNEI. The CDR3 sequence is 14 residues long. The CDR3 nucleotides read TGTGCCAGCAGAGGCGGGACAGGCCAAGAGACCCAGTACTTC. Protein: CASRGGTGQETQYF.

This rearrangement joins TRBV6-1 to TRBJ1-5; D unresolved. This CDR3 has 16 amino acids. Trimming took 2 bases from V and 7 from J, leaving 18 bases between them. Germline CDR1 MNHNS, CDR2 SASEGT. In DNA form, the CDR3 reads TGTGCCAGCAGTGAACGACCCACCGAGGCTGGCCAGCCCCAGCATTTT. Translating it yields CASSERPTEAGQPQHF.

In DNA, the CDR3 is TGTGCCAGCAGCCAAGACCCTAAAACAGCCAGGGATGGCTACACCTTC. Its protein is CASSQDPKTARDGYTF. The gene calls are TRBV4-2 and TRBJ1-2, with a possible D match to TRBD1 (5 bases). The germline V and J ends were trimmed by 0 bases and 6 bases, with 17 bases remaining between them. The CDR3 runs 16 residues. CDR1 and CDR2 from the germline V gene are LGHNA and YNFKEQ.

The chain links TRBV3-1 (or the pseudogene TRBV3-2) to TRBJ1-4; possible D gene TRBD1, 6 bases. This CDR3 is built from 14 residues. From germline, CDR1 is LGHDT and CDR2 YNNKEL (reference sequence). V was cut by 7 bases and J by 3 bases, with 12 bases left in between. This CDR3 reads CASTAPGANEKLFF. CDR3 nucleotides: TGTGCCAGCACCGCTCCAGGGGCTAATGAAAAACTGTTTTTT.

This chain uses TRBV3-1 (or the pseudogene TRBV3-2) with TRBJ1-4; 7 bases align to TRBD1. Germline lookup yields CDR1 LGHDT and CDR2 YNNKEL (reference sequence). The CDR3 has 15 amino acids. Unmatched junction bases numbered 9, after V lost 4 bases and J lost 7 bases. In DNA form, the CDR3 reads TGTGCCAGCAGCCCATCACAGGGGCTGGGTGAAAAACTGTTTTTT. The encoded protein is CASSPSQGLGEKLFF.

The rearrangement joins TRBV10-3 to TRBJ1-5; D is perhaps TRBD1 (5 bases). V lost 4 bases and J 0 bases, leaving 7 bases between the germline ends. CDR3 size: 14 residues. From germline, CDR1 is ENHRY and CDR2 SYGVKD. The CDR3 nucleotides are TGTGCCATCAGTGGACAGATTAGCAATCAGCCCCAGCATTTT. This encodes CAISGQISNQPQHF.

On this clone itself: Other DNA sequences of this sample code for an identical CDR3. The genes are TRBV11-3 and TRBJ2-1; 7 bases line up with TRBD2. V lost 1 base and J lost 1; bases outside the gene matches: 1. The CDR3 is 15 amino acids. CDR1 is SGHNT and CDR2 is YENEEA in the germline V gene. The CDR3 protein is CASSLGRGSYNEQFF. As DNA, the CDR3 is TGTGCCAGCAGCTTAGGGCGGGGGTCCTACAATGAGCAGTTCTTC. The whole variable domain, filled in from reference TRBV11-3 and TRBJ2-1, reads EAGVVQSPRYKIIEKKQPVAFWCNPISGHNTLYWYLQNLGQGPELLIRYENEEAVDDSQLPKDRFSAERLKGVDSTLKIQPAELGDSAVYLCASSLGRGSYNEQFFGPGTRLTVL.

The V gene is TRBV6-6, the J gene TRBJ1-3; D ambiguous. Germline CDR1 is MNHNY and CDR2 is SVGAGI (reference sequence). V lost 5 bases and J 4 bases, leaving 15 bases between the germline ends. The CDR3 runs 15 residues. DNA of the CDR3: TGTGCCAGCAGTCAAAGGATGACGGGAGGAAACACCATATATTTT. This translates into CASSQRMTGGNTIYF.

The chain links TRBV9 to TRBJ2-7; D not resolved. The CDR3 is made up of 13 amino acids. The ends were cut back, 6 bases at V and 0 bases at J, with 10 bases in the middle. The germline V gene has CDR1 SGDLS and CDR2 YYNGEE. The CDR3 region has the DNA TGTGCCAGCACCCCCGGTAACTCCTACGAGCAGTACTTC. Its translation: CASTPGNSYEQYF. Full variable domain (rest looked up from reference TRBV9 and TRBJ2-7): DSGVTQTPKHLITATGQRVTLRCSPRSGDLSVYWYQQSLDQGLQFLIQYYNGEERAKGNILERFSAQQFPDLHSELNLSSLELGDSALYFCASTPGNSYEQYFGPGTRLTVT.

The sample holds a few counts of this clone. This chain connects TRBV27 to TRBJ2-7; TRBD1 matches at 9 bases. V dropped 5 bases and J dropped 5; count of bases not matched to a gene: 7. The germline CDR1 and CDR2 sequences are MNHEY and SMNVEV (reference sequence). This CDR3 has 14 amino acids. In nucleotides, the CDR3 is TGTGCCAGCAGTCCTGGTGGGACAGGGCACGAGCAGTACTTC. Protein sequence: CASSPGGTGHEQYF.

This chain links TRBV5-1 with TRBJ1-3; maybe TRBD1 (5 bases). This CDR3 has 14 residues. V was shortened by 4 bases and J by 9 bases, with 17 bases between the two germline ends. Per germline, CDR1 SGHRS and CDR2 YFSETQ. For the CDR3, the DNA is TGCGCCAGCAGCGGTCTGATCCCCGGGGGCACCATATATTTT. Protein product: CASSGLIPGGTIYF.

V is TRBV7-3 and J is TRBJ2-5; 8 nucleotides match TRBD1. This CDR3 has 13 residues. V lost 5 bases and J lost 4; bases outside the gene matches: 3. Looked up from germline, CDR1 is SGHTA and CDR2 is FQGTGA. CDR3 loop: CASSPGGGETQYF. In DNA, the CDR3 is TGTGCCAGCAGCCCAGGGGGCGGAGAGACCCAGTACTTC.

This chain uses TRBV6-5 with TRBJ1-2, with D perhaps TRBD1 (6 bases). V was shortened by 7 bases and J by 0 bases, with 12 bases between the two germline ends. Looked up from germline, CDR1 is MNHEY and CDR2 is SVGAGI. The CDR3 is made up of 14 amino acids. The CDR3 reads CASISGTTNYGYTF. The DNA for the CDR3 is TGTGCCAGCATCTCCGGGACAACTAACTATGGCTACACCTTC.

The chain combines TRBV28 with TRBJ1-5, with a possible D match to TRBD1 (5 bases). The CDR3 is 12 residues long. V was cut by 6 bases and J by 7 bases, with 10 bases left in between. CDR1 is MDHEN and CDR2 is SYDVKM in the germline V gene. CDR3 protein: CASRFGGQPQHF. The CDR3 nucleotides are TGTGCCAGCAGGTTCGGGGGGCAGCCCCAGCATTTT.